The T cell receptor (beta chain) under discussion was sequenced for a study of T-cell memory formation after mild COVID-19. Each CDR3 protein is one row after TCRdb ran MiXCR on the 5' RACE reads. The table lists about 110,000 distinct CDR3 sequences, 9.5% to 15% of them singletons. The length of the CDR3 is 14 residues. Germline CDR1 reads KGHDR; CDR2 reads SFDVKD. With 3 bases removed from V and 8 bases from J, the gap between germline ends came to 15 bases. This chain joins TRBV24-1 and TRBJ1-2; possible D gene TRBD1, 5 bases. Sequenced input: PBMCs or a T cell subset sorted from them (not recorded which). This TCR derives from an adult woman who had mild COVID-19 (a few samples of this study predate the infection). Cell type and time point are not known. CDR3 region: CATSDQGVGDGYTF. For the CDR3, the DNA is TGTGCCACCAGTGATCAAGGTGTAGGGGACGGCTACACCTTC.